This T cell receptor (beta chain) was profiled in a study of T cell responses to AZD1222 COVID-19 vaccine. Measured with immunoSEQ multiplex PCR; TCRdb has only the in-frame clones, and not every one. The sample has some 45,000 clones, roughly 91% seen once; the top ten hold approximately 35%. Worth noting for this clone: As yet, its antigen is unknown.

Points from the study as a whole: Dominant CD4 TCR responses targeted spike regions 160-218 and 743-854. Sampled repertoires all dated from after the peak T cell response. Donors were chiefly white British, with a greater number of females, and clonal diversity was perhaps underestimated. Close to half of spike-specific TCRs reportedly recognize unmutated variant regions.

The sample here was peripheral blood, taken 28 days after the second AZD1222 dose. The receptor was derived from an adult who received the AZD1222 COVID-19 vaccine.

CDR3 amino acids: CASSLYSGGRGNQPQHF. CDR3 bases: TGTGCCAGCAGCCTGTACAGCGGGGGAAGAGGCAATCAGCCCCAGCATTTT. The J gene is TRBJ1-5, the V gene TRBV7-2; D might be TRBD1 (5 bases). Germline V CDR1 and CDR2: SGHTA, FQGNSA. Trimming shortened V by 5 bases and J by 2 bases, and 19 bases separated the two germline ends. The CDR3 loop spans 17 amino acids.